One sample yielded the 4 T cell receptor beta chains listed below, sequenced in a study of tumor and adjacent non-tumor tissue in lung cancer. The library came from three nested PCR rounds adapted from ARM-PCR protocols. MiXCR was run by TCRdb on the multiplex PCR reads, yielding one entry per CDR3 protein. The data contain about 80,000 distinct CDR3 sequences, roughly 76% of them singletons. This sample's RNA came from whole unsorted tissue. Sequencing was done on a sample of lung tumor tissue. These TCRs come from a woman in her forties or fifties with non-small cell lung cancer.

Points on this clonotype: A much larger clone lies a single base off, so this may be a read error. The chain employs TRBV7-8 and TRBJ1-6; the D gene is possibly TRBD1 (5 bases). V lost 2 bases to trimming and J lost 8 bases, with 10 bases between them. Germline CDR1 reads SGHVS; CDR2 reads FQNEAQ. The CDR3 consists of 14 residues. CDR3 sequence (DNA): TGTGCCAGCAGCTTAAAAGGGACCTATTCACCCCTCCACTTT. As protein: CASSLKGTYSPLHF.

A note on this clonotype: A junction end diverges from the germline sequence, so it may reflect a read error. The rearrangement uses TRBV11-2 and TRBJ2-5; D not certain. There are 13 residues in the CDR3. Germline V CDR1 and CDR2: SGHAT, FQNNGV. Here the CDR3 reads CASRPTAAVTQYF. Here the CDR3 DNA reads TGTGCCAGCCGCCCGACTGCAGCAGTGACCCAGTACTTT.

Points on this clonotype: This likely comes from a read error, as the CDR3 has no conserved phenylalanine or tryptophan at its end. The DNA is omitted, as the CDR3 cannot be located on it reliably, and the CDR3 follows TCRdb's listing. The genes are TRBV11-1 and TRBJ2-1. The germline V gene has CDR1 SGHAT and CDR2 FQDESV (reference sequence). Ends included, the CDR3 has 16 residues. The CDR3 sequence is CASSSSLSSSYNEQFI.

In regard to this clonotype: Here the CDR3 omits its conserved ending phenylalanine or tryptophan, so a read error is the likely source. No DNA is shown, since the ends of the CDR3 on it are uncertain; the CDR3 is the one TCRdb lists. This chain links TRBV6-2 or TRBV6-3 with TRBJ1-1. The CDR3 totals 13 residues, both ends included. In germline, CDR1 is MNHEY, CDR2 SVGEGT. The CDR3 sequence is CASSYLRGTETFL.